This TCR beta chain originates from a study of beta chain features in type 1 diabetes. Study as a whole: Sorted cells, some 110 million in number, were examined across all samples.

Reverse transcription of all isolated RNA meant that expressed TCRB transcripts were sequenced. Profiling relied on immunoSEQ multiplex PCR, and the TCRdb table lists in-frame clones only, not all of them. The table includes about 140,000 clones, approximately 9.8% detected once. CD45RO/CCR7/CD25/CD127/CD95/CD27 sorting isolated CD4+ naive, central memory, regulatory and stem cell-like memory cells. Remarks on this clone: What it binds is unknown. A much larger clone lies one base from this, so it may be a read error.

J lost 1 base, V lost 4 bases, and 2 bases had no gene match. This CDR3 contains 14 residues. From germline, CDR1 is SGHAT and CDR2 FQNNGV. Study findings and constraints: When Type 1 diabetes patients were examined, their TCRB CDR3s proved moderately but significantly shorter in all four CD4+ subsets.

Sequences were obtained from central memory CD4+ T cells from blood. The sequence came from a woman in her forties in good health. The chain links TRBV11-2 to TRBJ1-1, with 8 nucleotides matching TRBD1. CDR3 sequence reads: CASSSGTGNTEAFF. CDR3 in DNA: TGTGCCAGCAGCTCAGGGACAGGGAACACTGAAGCTTTCTTT.